This T cell receptor (beta chain) was found in a study of T-cell reconstitution after alpha-beta-depleted transplantation in children. General study findings and limits: After transplant, high TCRbeta diversity at day 60 in some patients arose from surviving recipient T cells and thymic progenitors. Newly produced T cells mostly provided counts and TCRbeta diversity after one year, as hyperexpanded clones declined. The origin of alpha-beta T cells about two months after transplant was reportedly several hundred expanded graft clones.

As it was prepared, the TCRbeta library received unique molecular identifiers. TCRdb recomputed calls from the PCR reads with MiXCR, one row per CDR3 protein. Of about 830,000 distinct CDR3 sequences listed, roughly 15% are singletons. The CDR3 length is 16 residues. Germline loops: CDR1 SGHRS, CDR2 YFSETQ. To note about this clonotype: The antigen remains unidentified. The junction and the germline gene differ at one end; a read error may be behind it.

This sequence was found in a male patient between 5 and 17 years old who had a stem cell transplant for acute lymphoblastic leukemia, so the T cells may come from the graft donor. Specimen: PBMCs, mostly from graft donor cells, collected 360 days after TCRalphabeta/CD19-depleted stem cell transplant. The J gene is TRBJ2-1, the V gene TRBV5-1; D may be TRBD1 or TRBD2 (5 bases each). CDR3 sequence reads: CTSSIGWSGLYNEQFF. The CDR3 region has the DNA TGCACCAGCAGCATAGGATGGTCGGGGCTTTACAATGAGCAGTTCTTC.